This record concerns one TCR beta chain sequence. Its antigen is not identified. The sample is drawn from a study of identical twins. Study-level findings and limits: Donors were not followed over many years; analysis was cross-sectional. Out-of-frame alpha sequences common to twins exhibited a surplus of low generation probability. Within beta out-of-frame sequences, the excess sharing observed between twins was weaker.

TCRdb re-analysed the 5' RACE reads in MiXCR, keeping a single row per CDR3 protein. The data show more than 1.5 million distinct CDR3 sequences, under 35% seen once. Trimming stripped 7 bases from V and 11 bases from J, with 29 bases between. Germline-derived CDR1 and CDR2 are SQVTM and ANQGSEA. The CDR3 has 15 residues. This chain joins TRBV29-1 and TRBJ2-5; a possible D gene is TRBD2 (6 bases). Input material: cord blood. The origin of this receptor is a newborn girl in good health. The CDR3 nucleotides read TGCAGCGGGATACTAGCAGCTATGGGGGGTAATGAGCAGTACTTC. Translation gives CSGILAAMGGNEQYF.